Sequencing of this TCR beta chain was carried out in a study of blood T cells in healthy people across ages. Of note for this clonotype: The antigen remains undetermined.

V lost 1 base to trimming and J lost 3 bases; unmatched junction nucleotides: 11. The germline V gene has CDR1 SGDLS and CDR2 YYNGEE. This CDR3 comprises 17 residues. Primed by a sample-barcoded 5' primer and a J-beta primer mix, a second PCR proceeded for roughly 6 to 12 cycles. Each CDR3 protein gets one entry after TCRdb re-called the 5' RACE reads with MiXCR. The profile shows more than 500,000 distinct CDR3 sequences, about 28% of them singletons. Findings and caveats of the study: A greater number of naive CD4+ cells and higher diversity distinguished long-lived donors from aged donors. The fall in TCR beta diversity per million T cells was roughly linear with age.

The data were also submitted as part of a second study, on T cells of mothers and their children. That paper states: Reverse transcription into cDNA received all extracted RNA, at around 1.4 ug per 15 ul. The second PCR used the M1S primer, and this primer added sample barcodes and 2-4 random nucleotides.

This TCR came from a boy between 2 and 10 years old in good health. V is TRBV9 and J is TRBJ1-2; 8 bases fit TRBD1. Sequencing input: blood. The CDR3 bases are TGTGCCAGCAGCGTATCAGGGGGCGCGTCGTCCTACTATGGCTACACCTTC. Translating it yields CASSVSGGASSYYGYTF.